Sequencing of this T cell receptor beta chain was carried out in a study of human T cells and chemical hapten exposure. The study's findings and limits: Because all patients had alopecia, their immune responses might differ from healthy ones.

TCRdb processed the RACE reads anew with MiXCR; each CDR3 protein has one entry. This table has more than 250,000 distinct CDR3 sequences, roughly 8.9% appearing once. Time point: pre-sensitization, week 0. Treatment given: therapeutic diphenylcyclopropenone sensitization with weekly scalp DPC. To note about this clonotype: The antigen remains undetermined.

V lost 0 bases and J lost 4; bases outside the gene matches: 6. This CDR3 comprises 16 residues. In germline, CDR1 is LGHNA, CDR2 YNFKEQ. The receptor comes from a woman in her thirties or forties with alopecia areata. Some clones in this sample may be carry-over from other donors' samples. The chain combines TRBV4-2 with TRBJ2-7; 10 bases fit TRBD2. Sequenced here: whole blood, sampled in connection with sensitization to the hapten diphenylcyclopropenone (DPC). CDR3 amino acids: CASSQDSSGRAYEQYF. The CDR3 region has the DNA TGTGCCAGCAGCCAAGATTCCAGCGGGAGGGCTTACGAGCAGTACTTC.